This T cell receptor (beta chain) was sequenced during a study of T cell responses to AZD1222 COVID-19 vaccine. CDR1 and CDR2 from the germline V gene are SGHRS and YFSETQ. The V end lost 0 bases, the J end lost 0 bases, and 10 bases lay between the germline ends. CDR3 length: 15 residues. With regard to this clone: Its antigen remains unknown.

Only in-frame clones appear in the TCRdb table, and some are missing; sequencing was by immunoSEQ multiplex PCR. Here the sample spans 150,000 to 200,000 clones, approximately 86% being singletons. Findings and caveats of the study: White British ancestry dominated among donors, who included more females, and clonal diversity was possibly underestimated. Unmutated variant regions are reportedly the target of nearly half of TCRs that are spike-specific. Only 5 to 7 AZD1222 recipients tested seropositive at baseline.

V and J are TRBV5-1 and TRBJ2-7; D tentatively fits TRBD1 or TRBD2 (5 bases each). The specimen was peripheral blood, collected 28 days after the second AZD1222 dose. This clonotype was obtained from an adult who received the AZD1222 COVID-19 vaccine. CDR3: CASSLGAGSSYEQYF. Here the CDR3 DNA reads TGCGCCAGCAGCTTGGGCGCAGGGAGCTCCTACGAGCAGTACTTC.